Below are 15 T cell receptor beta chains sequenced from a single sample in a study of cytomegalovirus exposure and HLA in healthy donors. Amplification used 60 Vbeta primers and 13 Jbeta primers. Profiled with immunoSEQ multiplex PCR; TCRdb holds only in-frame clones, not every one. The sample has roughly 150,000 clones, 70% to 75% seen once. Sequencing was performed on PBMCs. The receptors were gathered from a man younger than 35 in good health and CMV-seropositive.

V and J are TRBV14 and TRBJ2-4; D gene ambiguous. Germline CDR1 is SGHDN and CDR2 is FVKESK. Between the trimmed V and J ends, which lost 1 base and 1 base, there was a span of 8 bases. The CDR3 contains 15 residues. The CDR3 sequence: CASSQAAVAKNIQYF. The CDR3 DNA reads TGTGCCAGCAGCCAAGCCGCAGTCGCCAAAAACATTCAGTACTTC.

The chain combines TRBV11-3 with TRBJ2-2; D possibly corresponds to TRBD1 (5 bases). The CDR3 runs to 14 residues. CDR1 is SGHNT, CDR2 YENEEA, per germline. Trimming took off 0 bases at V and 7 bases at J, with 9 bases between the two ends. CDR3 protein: CASSLEQGVGELFF. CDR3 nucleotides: TGTGCCAGCAGCTTAGAGCAGGGCGTCGGGGAGCTGTTTTTT.

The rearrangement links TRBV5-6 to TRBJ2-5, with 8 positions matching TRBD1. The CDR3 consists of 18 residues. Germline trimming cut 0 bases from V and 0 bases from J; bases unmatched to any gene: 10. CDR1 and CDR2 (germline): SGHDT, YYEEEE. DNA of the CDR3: TGTGCCAGCAGCTTGGGAGGACAGGGCAGGAGATACCAAGAGACCCAGTACTTC. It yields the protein CASSLGGQGRRYQETQYF. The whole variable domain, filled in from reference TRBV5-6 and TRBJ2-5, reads DAGVTQSPTHLIKTRGQQVTLRCSPKSGHDTVSWYQQALGQGPQFIFQYYEEEERQRGNFPDRFSGHQFPNYSSELNVNALLLGDSALYLCASSLGGQGRRYQETQYFGPGTRLLVL.

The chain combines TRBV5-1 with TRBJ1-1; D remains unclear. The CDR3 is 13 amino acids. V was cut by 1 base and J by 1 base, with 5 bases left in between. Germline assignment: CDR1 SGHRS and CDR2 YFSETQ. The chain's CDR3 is CASSLSANTEAFF. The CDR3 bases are TGCGCCAGCAGCTTGAGCGCGAACACTGAAGCTTTCTTT.

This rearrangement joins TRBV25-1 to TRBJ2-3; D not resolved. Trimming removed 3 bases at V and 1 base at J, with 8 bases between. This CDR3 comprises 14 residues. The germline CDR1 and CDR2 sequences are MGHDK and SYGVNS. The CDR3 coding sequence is TGTGCCAGCAGTGAGTCTCCAGGCACAGATACGCAGTATTTT. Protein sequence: CASSESPGTDTQYF.

Here the CDR3 DNA reads TGTGCCAGCAGCCAAGGACTAGCGGAAGGGAACAATGAGCAGTTCTTC. It translates to CASSQGLAEGNNEQFF. This rearrangement joins TRBV4-2 to TRBJ2-1, with TRBD2 matching 9 bases. V shed 1 base and J 5 bases; nucleotides not matched to a gene: 6. Germline lookup yields CDR1 LGHNA and CDR2 YNFKEQ. The CDR3 spans 16 residues.

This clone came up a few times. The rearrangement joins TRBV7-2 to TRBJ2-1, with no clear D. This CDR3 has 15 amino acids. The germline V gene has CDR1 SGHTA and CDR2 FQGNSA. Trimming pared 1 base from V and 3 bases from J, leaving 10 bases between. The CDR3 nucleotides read TGTGCCAGCAGCTTAGGAGGTCGGGTCTACAATGAGCAGTTCTTC. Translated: CASSLGGRVYNEQFF.

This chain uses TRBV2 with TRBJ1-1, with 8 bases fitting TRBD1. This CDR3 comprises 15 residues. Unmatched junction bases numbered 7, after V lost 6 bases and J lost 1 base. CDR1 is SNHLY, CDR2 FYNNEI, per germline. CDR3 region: CASRSRGQGNTEAFF. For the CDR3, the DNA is TGTGCCAGCAGATCTCGAGGACAGGGGAACACTGAAGCTTTCTTT.

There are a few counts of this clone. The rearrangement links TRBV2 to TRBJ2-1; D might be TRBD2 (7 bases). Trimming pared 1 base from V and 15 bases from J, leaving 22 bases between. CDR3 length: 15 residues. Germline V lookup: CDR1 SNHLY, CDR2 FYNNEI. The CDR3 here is CASSEGGGRPLAAFF. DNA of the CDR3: TGTGCCAGCAGTGAAGGGGGGGGCCGTCCACTCGCTGCGTTCTTC.

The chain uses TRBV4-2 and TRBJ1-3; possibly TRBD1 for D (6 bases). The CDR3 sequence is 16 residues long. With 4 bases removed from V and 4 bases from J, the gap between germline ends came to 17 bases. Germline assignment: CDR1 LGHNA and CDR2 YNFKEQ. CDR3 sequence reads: CASSPRGGDQGNTIYF. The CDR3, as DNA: TGTGCCAGCAGCCCTAGGGGGGGGGACCAGGGAAACACCATATATTTT.

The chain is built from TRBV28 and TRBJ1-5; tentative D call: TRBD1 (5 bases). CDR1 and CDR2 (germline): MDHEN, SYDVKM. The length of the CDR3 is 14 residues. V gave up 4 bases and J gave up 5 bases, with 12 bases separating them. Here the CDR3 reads CASSSGGWHQPQHF. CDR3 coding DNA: TGTGCCAGCAGTTCGGGGGGATGGCATCAGCCCCAGCATTTT.

CDR3 residues: CASSLALAGYTGELFF. CDR3 nucleotide sequence: TGTGCCAGCAGCTTAGCTCTAGCGGGTTACACCGGGGAGCTGTTTTTT. The chain couples TRBV11-2 to TRBJ2-2; 8 positions agree with TRBD2. The CDR3 totals 16 residues. After removal of 1 base from V and 3 bases from J, the junction contained 4 bases not matched to a gene. Germline V gene data show CDR1 as SGHAT and CDR2 as FQNNGV. Drawing the rest from reference TRBV11-2 and TRBJ2-2, the complete variable domain is EAGVAQSPRYKIIEKRQSVAFWCNPISGHATLYWYQQILGQGPKLLIQFQNNGVVDDSQLPKDRFSAERLKGVDSTLKIQPAKLEDSAVYLCASSLALAGYTGELFFGEGSRLTVL.

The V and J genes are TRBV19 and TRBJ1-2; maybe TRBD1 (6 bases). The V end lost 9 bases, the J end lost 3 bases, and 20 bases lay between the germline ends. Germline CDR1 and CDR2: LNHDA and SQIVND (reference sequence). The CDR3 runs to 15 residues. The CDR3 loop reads CASRTSRTGHYGYTF. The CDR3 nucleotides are TGTGCCAGCCGGACCTCGCGTACAGGGCACTATGGCTACACCTTC.

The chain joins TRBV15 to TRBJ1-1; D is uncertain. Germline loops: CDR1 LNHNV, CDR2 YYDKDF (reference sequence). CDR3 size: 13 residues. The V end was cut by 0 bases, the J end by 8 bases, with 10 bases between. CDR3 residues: CATSRDPGYEAFF. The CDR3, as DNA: TGTGCCACCAGCAGAGATCCAGGATACGAAGCTTTCTTT.

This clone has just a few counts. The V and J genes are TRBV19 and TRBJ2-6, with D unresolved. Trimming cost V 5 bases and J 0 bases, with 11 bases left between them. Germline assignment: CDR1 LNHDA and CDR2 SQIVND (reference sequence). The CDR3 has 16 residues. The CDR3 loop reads CASSPGHFSGANVLTF. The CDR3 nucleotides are TGTGCCAGTAGTCCGGGTCACTTCTCTGGGGCCAACGTCCTGACTTTC.